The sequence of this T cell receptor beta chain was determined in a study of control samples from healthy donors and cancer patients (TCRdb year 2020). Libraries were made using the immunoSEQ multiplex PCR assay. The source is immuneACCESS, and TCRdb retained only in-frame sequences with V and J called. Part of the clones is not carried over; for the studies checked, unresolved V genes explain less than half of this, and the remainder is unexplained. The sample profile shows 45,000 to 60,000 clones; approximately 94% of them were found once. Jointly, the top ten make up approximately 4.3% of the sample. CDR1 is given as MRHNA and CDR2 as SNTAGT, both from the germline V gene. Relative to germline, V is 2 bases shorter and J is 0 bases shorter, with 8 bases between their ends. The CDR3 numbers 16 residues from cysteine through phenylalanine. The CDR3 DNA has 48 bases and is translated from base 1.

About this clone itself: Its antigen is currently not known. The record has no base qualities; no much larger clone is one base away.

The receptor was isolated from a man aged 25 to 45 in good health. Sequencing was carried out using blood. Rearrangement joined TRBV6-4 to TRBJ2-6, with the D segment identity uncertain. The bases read TGTGCCAGCAGTGACAAAGGAGACTCTGGGGCCAACGTCCTGACTTTC. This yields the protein CASSDKGDSGANVLTF.